The following is a T cell receptor (beta chain) sequence with its context. The input for each TCR library was 3500 ng of total RNA. TCRdb reprocessed the 5' RACE reads and stores each CDR3 protein as one record, lacking DNA. This sample's table has 110,000 or so distinct CDR3 sequences. This record comes from a study of monozygotic twins with inflammatory bowel disease. The germline V gene has CDR1 SNHLY and CDR2 FYNNEI. The CDR3 runs 12 residues. The source of this sequence is a human donor with ulcerative colitis or Crohn's disease, or a healthy co-twin of an affected twin (not recorded which). The rearrangement joins TRBV2 to TRBJ2-3; TCRdb returns TRBD1, unconfirmable since there is no DNA. Specimen: blood. CDR3 protein: CASDSTPDTQYF.